These 31 T cell receptor beta chains originate from one sample sequenced in a study. TCRdb used MiXCR to reprocess the 5' RACE reads, holding one entry per CDR3 protein. The profile covers just over 60,000 distinct CDR3 sequences, with more than 25% appearing a single time and roughly 2% taken by the ten largest. Material for sequencing was tumor-infiltrating naive CD4+ T cells sorted from the breast tumor. Subset meaning: naive CD4+ T cells, CD4+CD45RA+CD25-. The receptors come from a female donor with breast cancer.

This clonotype was seen a few times. The chain links TRBV18 to TRBJ2-1, with 9 bases aligning to TRBD1. Losses at the gene ends were 3 bases for V and 5 bases for J; bases not matched to a gene: 5. This CDR3 has 15 residues. From germline, CDR1 is KGHSH and CDR2 LQKENI. In nucleotides, the CDR3 is TGTGCCAGCTCACCCTCGACAGGGGGGGACAATGAGCAGTTCTTC. This translates into CASSPSTGGDNEQFF.

By share, this clonotype counts as medium-sized. This rearrangement joins TRBV7-2 to TRBJ2-1; TRBD2 aligns across 13 bases. CDR3 length: 16 amino acids. Germline loops: CDR1 SGHTA, CDR2 FQGNSA. V lost 4 bases to trimming and J lost 9 bases; unmatched junction nucleotides: 9. The CDR3 sequence is CASSSGLAGAIGEQFF. The CDR3 DNA sequence: TGTGCCAGCAGCTCTGGACTAGCGGGAGCAATCGGTGAGCAGTTCTTC.

CDR3 sequence: CASSLGAGAETEAFF. CDR3 nucleotide sequence: TGCGCCAGCAGCCTGGGCGCGGGGGCTGAAACTGAAGCTTTCTTT. The chain links TRBV5-1 to TRBJ1-1; possible D gene TRBD1, 6 bases. V was cut by 4 bases and J by 5 bases, with 18 bases left in between. Germline V gives CDR1 SGHRS, CDR2 YFSETQ. The CDR3 runs to 15 residues.

The sample holds many counts of this clonotype. The chain carries TRBV7-3 and TRBJ2-1; 8 bases fit TRBD2. Germline V gives CDR1 SGHTA, CDR2 FQGTGA. The CDR3 consists of 16 residues. Trimming took 0 bases from V and 5 from J; bases not matched to a gene: 6. The CDR3 DNA follows: TGTGCCAGCAGCTTAACGAGCGGGAGTGGCCACAATGAGCAGTTCTTC. As protein: CASSLTSGSGHNEQFF.

This clonotype was counted ten times or more. The chain uses TRBV20-1 and TRBJ2-2, with TRBD2 matching over 8 bases. Trimming took 0 bases from V and 1 from J; bases not matched to a gene: 10. Germline V CDR1 and CDR2: DFQATT, SNEGSKA (reference sequence). The length of the CDR3 is 18 residues. The CDR3 DNA is TGCAGTGCTAGAGATAGGAAAATAGCGGGGAGGAACACCGGGGAGCTGTTTTTT. Translation: CSARDRKIAGRNTGELFF.

This clonotype was seen more than once but under ten times. The chain employs TRBV30 and TRBJ2-2; 11 positions match TRBD2. Germline lookup yields CDR1 GTSNPN and CDR2 SVGIG (reference sequence). The V gene end was trimmed by 0 bases and the J gene end by 5 bases; junction bases not matched to a gene: 5. This CDR3 has 16 amino acids. In nucleotides, the CDR3 is TGTGCCTGGAGTGTACTAGCGGGGGAGCCAACCGGGGAGCTGTTTTTT. Translation gives CAWSVLAGEPTGELFF. The full variable domain, in which reference TRBV30 and TRBJ2-2 provide the parts outside the CDR3, is SQTIHQWPATLVQPVGSPLSLECTVEGTSNPNLYWYRQAAGRGLQLLFYSVGIGQISSEVPQNLSASRPQDRQFILSSKKLLLSDSGFYLCAWSVLAGEPTGELFFGEGSRLTVL.

The chain combines TRBV7-8 with TRBJ1-3, with a possible D match to TRBD1 (6 bases). Between the trimmed V and J ends, which lost 2 bases and 0 bases, there was a span of 11 bases. Per the germline V gene, CDR1 is SGHVS and CDR2 is FQNEAQ. This CDR3 region has 16 residues. The CDR3 is CASSLMQGSSGNTIYF. CDR3 nucleotides: TGTGCCAGCAGCTTAATGCAGGGGAGCTCTGGAAACACCATATATTTT.

For this clonotype: A clone one base away is much larger, so this may be a read error. The chain employs TRBV6-5 and TRBJ1-5, with 7 positions matching TRBD1. The CDR3 length is 13 residues. Germline lookup yields CDR1 MNHEY and CDR2 SVGAGI. CDR3 residues: CASSFDRVQLQHF. The CDR3 nucleotides are TGTGCCAGCAGTTTCGACAGGGTTCAGCTCCAGCATTTT.

Regarding this clonotype: A junction boundary mismatches the germline segment, possibly from a read error. The chain has TRBV5-4 and TRBJ2-1; 7 nucleotides line up with TRBD2. CDR3 length: 15 amino acids. Germline V CDR1 and CDR2: SGHNT, YYREEE (reference sequence). CDR3 coding DNA: TGTGCCGGCAGCTTGAAGTGGCGGGAGTACAATGAGCAGTTCTTC. Residues: CAGSLKWREYNEQFF.

There are a few counts of this clonotype. J is TRBJ1-1 and V is TRBV28; the D gene is possibly TRBD1 (6 bases). V lost 0 bases and J 10 bases, leaving 9 bases between the germline ends. Germline V gene data show CDR1 as MDHEN and CDR2 as SYDVKM. The CDR3 consists of 12 residues. CDR3 amino acids: CASSLWARGAFF. Written as DNA, the CDR3 is TGTGCCAGCAGTTTATGGGCCAGGGGAGCTTTCTTT.

At least ten counts were recorded for this clonotype. The chain has TRBV7-9 and TRBJ1-4; 7 nucleotides align to TRBD1. Germline V gene sequence: CDR1 SEHNR, CDR2 FQNEAQ (reference sequence). This CDR3 contains 15 residues. Trimming removed 0 bases from V and 3 bases from J; junction bases left unmatched: 1. Written as DNA, the CDR3 is TGTGCCAGCAGCTTAGCGACAGGGCCTAATGAAAAACTGTTTTTT. Its translation is CASSLATGPNEKLFF.

The chain links TRBV6-5 to TRBJ2-1; D is perhaps TRBD1 or TRBD2 (5 bases each). CDR1 is MNHEY and CDR2 is SVGAGI in the germline V gene. The CDR3 totals 12 residues. V shed 6 bases and J shed 15 bases, with 18 bases lying between them. The CDR3 reads CASRDTSTFTFF. CDR3 DNA sequence: TGTGCCAGCAGGGACACTAGTACATTCACGTTCTTC.

The chain carries TRBV7-9 and TRBJ2-7; TRBD1 agrees at 7 bases. Per germline, CDR1 SEHNR and CDR2 FQNEAQ (reference sequence). The CDR3 totals 13 residues. J was trimmed by 0 bases and V by 7 bases; bases with no gene match: 3. CDR3 nucleotide sequence: TGTGCCAGCAACGACAGGGCCTCCTACGAGCAGTACTTC. Its protein product is CASNDRASYEQYF.

A few counts support this clonotype. The chain recombines TRBV12-3 or TRBV12-4 with TRBJ1-1, with D uncertain. The germline V and J ends were trimmed by 1 base and 7 bases, with 4 bases remaining between them. CDR3 length: 11 amino acids. Here the CDR3 reads CASSLGIEAFF. The CDR3 nucleotides are TGTGCCAGCAGTTTAGGGATTGAAGCTTTCTTT.

V usage is TRBV6-5 and J usage is TRBJ1-5; TRBD1 aligns across 9 bases. Germline assignment: CDR1 MNHEY and CDR2 SVGAGI. V dropped 5 bases and J dropped 2; count of bases not matched to a gene: 7. The CDR3 is 16 residues long. The CDR3 loop reads CASSPLGQGRNQPQHF. CDR3 DNA: TGTGCCAGCAGTCCACTTGGACAGGGGCGCAATCAGCCCCAGCATTTT.

The chain employs TRBV28 and TRBJ1-1; no reliable D call. Germline loops: CDR1 MDHEN, CDR2 SYDVKM. V lost 3 bases to trimming and J lost 8 bases, with 13 bases between them. The length of the CDR3 is 13 residues. CDR3 sequence (DNA): TGTGCCAGCAGTTTCCCCGGCAGGCGAGAAGCTTTCTTT. The encoded protein is CASSFPGRREAFF.

Only a few counts were recorded for this clonotype. V is TRBV6-6 and J is TRBJ2-2, with 7 bases identical to TRBD1. Looked up from germline, CDR1 is MNHNY and CDR2 is SVGAGI (reference sequence). Trimming cost V 8 bases and J 7 bases; bases outside gene matches: 7. This CDR3 is built from 13 residues. The CDR3 reads CASQEQGHGELFF. For the CDR3, the DNA is TGTGCCAGCCAAGAACAGGGGCACGGGGAGCTGTTTTTT.

The sample holds a few counts of this clonotype. V and J are TRBV28 and TRBJ2-7, with 8 bases lining up with TRBD2. Trimming cost V 5 bases and J 1 base; bases outside gene matches: 7. The CDR3 has 15 amino acids. The germline V gene encodes CDR1 MDHEN and CDR2 SYDVKM. The CDR3 DNA follows: TGTGCCAGCAGTCCGGGGGGGGAGAAATCCTACGAGCAGTACTTC. Translating gives CASSPGGEKSYEQYF.

This clonotype has a count of ten or more. V gene TRBV12-3 or TRBV12-4 combines with J gene TRBJ1-2; D unresolved. The CDR3 sequence is 16 residues long. V was shortened by 3 bases and J by 6 bases, with 20 bases between the two germline ends. CDR3 loop: CASSFTWGDLRNGYTF. DNA of the CDR3: TGTGCCAGCAGTTTCACTTGGGGTGATCTCCGGAATGGCTACACCTTC.

This clonotype was recorded at least ten times. The rearrangement joins TRBV9 to TRBJ2-6; D ambiguous. From germline, CDR1 is SGDLS and CDR2 YYNGEE. V lost 4 bases, J lost 0 bases, and 11 bases lay in between. The length of the CDR3 is 16 residues. The DNA for the CDR3 is TGTGCCAGCAGCCCTCGGGTCTTCTCTGGGGCCAACGTCCTGACTTTC. As protein: CASSPRVFSGANVLTF.

The chain is built from TRBV6-6 and TRBJ1-3; D is ambiguous. V gave up 6 bases and J gave up 0 bases, with 9 bases separating them. Germline lookup yields CDR1 MNHNY and CDR2 SVGAGI (reference sequence). The CDR3 consists of 14 residues. The CDR3 region has the DNA TGTGCCAGCAGAGACCGTTACTCTGGAAACACCATATATTTT. It codes for CASRDRYSGNTIYF.

This clonotype has more than one count but fewer than ten. The CDR3 DNA reads TGTGCCAGCAGCGTAGGGACTAGCGGGAGTCTTACAGATACGCAGTATTTT. Protein: CASSVGTSGSLTDTQYF. V and J are TRBV9 and TRBJ2-3; 13 bases line up with TRBD2. The CDR3 consists of 17 residues. Germline V gene sequence: CDR1 SGDLS, CDR2 YYNGEE. The ends lost 0 bases at V and 3 bases at J; junction bases unmatched: 4.

This clonotype was observed a few times. The chain employs TRBV5-1 and TRBJ2-5, with TRBD2 matching over 10 bases. Germline V gives CDR1 SGHRS, CDR2 YFSETQ. Trimming took 4 bases from V and 3 from J; bases not matched to a gene: 9. This CDR3 is built from 16 residues. The CDR3 DNA follows: TGCGCCAGCAGCCTAGGACTAGCGGCGGGGAAAGAGACCCAGTACTTC. The encoded protein is CASSLGLAAGKETQYF.

Worth noting for this clonotype: Given a much more abundant clone one base away, this may be a read error. The chain combines TRBV7-2 with TRBJ2-3, with D tentatively TRBD2 (6 bases). Germline CDR1 and CDR2: SGHTA and FQGNSA. The CDR3 length is 15 residues. The CDR3 loop reads CASNLVERAHGTQYF. As DNA, the CDR3 is TGTGCCAGCAACTTAGTGGAGCGGGCACATGGTACGCAGTATTTT. Supplemented by reference TRBV7-2 and TRBJ2-3, the full variable domain reads GAGVSQSPSNKVTEKGKDVELRCDPISGHTALYWYRQSLGQGLEFLIYFQGNSAPDKSGLPSDRFSAERTGGSVSTLTIQRTQQEDSAVYLCASNLVERAHGTQYFGPGTRLTVL.

This sequence joins TRBV5-1 and TRBJ1-4; 9 bases align to TRBD1. CDR1 is SGHRS and CDR2 is YFSETQ in the germline V gene. The J segment lost 0 bases and the V segment lost 1 base, leaving 4 bases of the junction unmatched. CDR3 length: 17 residues. CDR3 sequence (DNA): TGCGCCAGCAGCTTGCCGGGACAGGGCGCAACTAATGAAAAACTGTTTTTT. Amino acid sequence: CASSLPGQGATNEKLFF.

As DNA, the CDR3 is TGTGCCAGCAGTAAACCTGTGAGGACAGTGGGCACTGAAGCTTTCTTT. This encodes CASSKPVRTVGTEAFF. The chain is built from TRBV6-2 or TRBV6-3 and TRBJ1-1, with D possibly matching TRBD1 (6 bases). V lost 5 bases and J lost 4, with 20 bases in between. Germline CDR1 is MNHEY and CDR2 is SVGEGT. The length of the CDR3 is 16 residues.

In this sample, this clonotype turned up many times. The rearrangement joins TRBV5-1 to TRBJ2-3, with 9 positions matching TRBD2. Germline V lookup: CDR1 SGHRS, CDR2 YFSETQ. V shed 7 bases, J shed 0 bases, and the junction held 3 bases outside the gene matches. The CDR3 covers 14 residues. The CDR3 is CASVRGGSTDTQYF. DNA for the CDR3: TGCGCCAGCGTGCGGGGGGGAAGCACAGATACGCAGTATTTT.

This clonotype showed up just once. The V gene is TRBV7-9, the J gene TRBJ2-1, with TRBD1 matching 7 bases. The CDR3 totals 17 residues. V gave up 6 bases and J gave up 0 bases; unmatched junction bases: 11. Germline V gene lookup returns CDR1 SEHNR and CDR2 FQNEAQ (reference sequence). CDR3 DNA sequence: TGTGCCAGCAGTTTAAATAGAGGGGGCAGCTCCTACAATGAGCAGTTCTTC. Its protein is CASSLNRGGSSYNEQFF.

The rearrangement links TRBV29-1 to TRBJ1-2; no clear D gene. Germline V CDR1 and CDR2: SQVTM, ANQGSEA. Trimming shortened V by 2 bases and J by 7 bases, and 8 bases separated the two germline ends. This CDR3 region has 11 residues. The chain's CDR3 is CSVEIAAGYTF. The CDR3 DNA sequence: TGCAGCGTTGAAATAGCGGCTGGCTACACCTTC.

V and J are TRBV6-2 or TRBV6-3 and TRBJ1-5; D unclear. The V end was cut by 6 bases, the J end by 0 bases, with 18 bases between. Germline values: CDR1 MNHEY, CDR2 SVGEGT. The CDR3 has 17 residues. This chain's CDR3 is CASSPERVRNSNQPQHF. The CDR3 bases are TGTGCCAGCAGCCCGGAGAGGGTTAGAAATAGCAATCAGCCCCAGCATTTT.

This clonotype has only a few counts. At one end the junction does not follow the germline gene, possibly because of a read error. J is TRBJ2-6 and V is TRBV7-9; the D is unclear. Germline assignment: CDR1 SEHNR and CDR2 FQNEAQ (reference sequence). This CDR3 is 16 amino acids long. CDR3 sequence: CASSVRRFSGSNVLTF. CDR3 DNA: TGTGCCAGCAGCGTTAGGCGGTTCTCTGGGTCCAACGTCCTGACTTTC.